The sample holds a few counts of the clone carrying this T cell receptor (beta chain). The target antigen is unknown. The CDR3 has 15 residues. The V gene's germline CDR1 is LNHDA and CDR2 SQIVND (reference sequence). Trimming cost V 1 base and J 2 bases, with 10 bases left between them. This sample is drawn from a study of response to subunit inactivated influenza vaccine. Via MiXCR, TCRdb re-called the RT-PCR reads, giving one row per CDR3 protein. This sample has approximately 700,000 distinct CDR3 sequences; roughly 14% occur once, and the top ten carry 11%. The study's findings and limits: The authors suggested that every seasonal influenza vaccination recruits few new T cells.

Sequencing used PBMCs from blood, obtained 11 to 12 days after vaccination. The receptor was isolated from a middle-aged man who received an inactivated influenza vaccine. The chain has TRBV19 and TRBJ2-3, with D uncertain. This CDR3 reads CASSIVGSHTDTQYF. The CDR3 nucleotides read TGTGCCAGTAGTATAGTTGGTAGTCACACAGATACGCAGTATTTT. Variable domain in full (rest from reference TRBV19 and TRBJ2-3): DGGITQSPKYLFRKEGQNVTLSCEQNLNHDAMYWYRQDPGQGLRLIYYSQIVNDFQKGDIAEGYSVSREKKESFPLTVTSAQKNPTAFYLCASSIVGSHTDTQYFGPGTRLTVL.